This entry lists 7 T cell receptor beta chains sequenced from one sample in a study of blood T cell repertoires in COVID-19. TCRdb's copy holds only in-frame clones and misses some; the assay was immunoSEQ multiplex PCR. The sample holds tens of thousands of clones, 80% to 90% seen once. The specimen sequenced was peripheral blood. All receptors derive from a man younger than 45 with acute or convalescent COVID-19.

The V gene is TRBV9, the J gene TRBJ2-7; 10 bases align to TRBD1. The CDR3 spans 14 residues. Losses at the gene ends were 6 bases for V and 4 bases for J; bases not matched to a gene: 7. Germline V gene lookup returns CDR1 SGDLS and CDR2 YYNGEE. The CDR3 region is CASTGGDRGYEQYF. The CDR3 nucleotides are TGTGCCAGCACCGGGGGGGACAGGGGTTACGAGCAGTACTTC.

This clone was detected a few times. The chain has TRBV7-8 and TRBJ1-2; TRBD1 agrees at 8 bases. Trimming cost V 5 bases and J 3 bases; bases outside gene matches: 8. CDR3 length: 15 residues. CDR1 SGHVS and CDR2 FQNEAQ come from the germline V gene. CDR3 protein: CASSPRQGPDYGYTF. Written as DNA, the CDR3 is TGTGCCAGCAGCCCCCGACAGGGGCCCGACTATGGCTACACCTTC.

This clone was picked up a small number of times. This chain uses TRBV5-4 with TRBJ1-2, with 8 bases aligning to TRBD1. The germline V gene has CDR1 SGHNT and CDR2 YYREEE (reference sequence). CDR3 size: 17 residues. J lost 3 bases, V lost 7 bases, and 17 bases had no gene match. DNA for the CDR3: TGTGCCAGCTCTCGTGCCCCGGGACAGGCCCGGGACTATGGCTACACCTTC. Translation gives CASSRAPGQARDYGYTF.

The chain uses TRBV5-1 and TRBJ2-1, with 9 bases fitting TRBD2. The CDR3 is 19 residues long. V was pared by 1 base and J by 6 bases, with 17 bases of the junction left unmatched. CDR1 and CDR2 from the germline V gene are SGHRS and YFSETQ. In DNA, the CDR3 is TGCGCCAGCAGCTTGTTGGGCGGGAGGGCCACCCGAACGCCCAATGAGCAGTTCTTC. Amino acid sequence: CASSLLGGRATRTPNEQFF.

This chain joins TRBV4-2 and TRBJ2-5, with D possibly being TRBD2 (6 bases). The V end lost 0 bases, the J end lost 5 bases, and 10 bases lay between the germline ends. Germline CDR1 reads LGHNA; CDR2 reads YNFKEQ. The CDR3 has 14 amino acids. CDR3 residues: CASSQEEGMETQYF. The DNA of the CDR3 is TGTGCCAGCAGCCAAGAGGAGGGTATGGAGACCCAGTACTTC.

V usage is TRBV6-5 and J usage is TRBJ2-7; TRBD1 aligns across 8 bases. The CDR3 is 16 amino acids. The trim removed 2 bases at V and 0 bases at J, leaving 6 bases unmatched. Germline V CDR1 and CDR2: MNHEY, SVGAGI. The CDR3 coding sequence is TGTGCCAGCAGTTACGATCCGGGACAGGTCTCCTACGAGCAGTACTTC. It yields the protein CASSYDPGQVSYEQYF.

The V call is TRBV6-5, the J call TRBJ1-2; 7 bases are shared with TRBD1. J lost 8 bases, V lost 4 bases, and 7 bases had no gene match. Looked up from germline, CDR1 is MNHEY and CDR2 is SVGAGI. CDR3 length equals 13 residues. CDR3 region: CASSSTGRNGYTF. DNA for the CDR3: TGTGCCAGCAGTTCGACAGGGCGAAACGGCTACACCTTC.